Presented here are 31 T cell receptor beta chains from one specimen sequenced in a study of T cell responses to AZD1222 COVID-19 vaccine. The protocol was immunoSEQ multiplex PCR, while the TCRdb copy is restricted to in-frame clones and leaves out a portion. Of about 130,000 clones in the sample, roughly 90% are singletons; the top ten hold over 1.5%. The input for sequencing was peripheral blood, taken on day 0 of AZD1222 vaccination. The receptors here all came from an adult in good health.

This clone occurred a few times. The V call is TRBV6-5, the J call TRBJ1-5, with a weak D call TRBD1 (5 bases). Germline CDR1 is MNHEY and CDR2 is SVGAGI. Trimming stripped 0 bases from V and 0 bases from J, with 9 bases between. This CDR3 is 16 amino acids long. CDR3 sequence: CASSYSAGNSNQPQHF. In nucleotides, the CDR3 is TGTGCCAGCAGTTACTCGGCAGGGAATAGCAATCAGCCCCAGCATTTT.

This clone was detected once. The chain recombines TRBV9 with TRBJ2-7; 12 bases are shared with TRBD2. Per germline, CDR1 SGDLS and CDR2 YYNGEE. V shed 7 bases and J 6 bases; nucleotides not matched to a gene: 8. CDR3 size: 14 residues. The CDR3 DNA follows: TGTGCCAGCGCTACGACTAGCGGGGGACTCGAGCAGTACTTC. Translated, it gives CASATTSGGLEQYF.

The V and J genes are TRBV6-4 and TRBJ2-7; 12 nucleotides line up with TRBD2. Trimming took 4 bases from V and 3 from J; bases not matched to a gene: 4. This CDR3 is 15 amino acids long. Germline CDR1 and CDR2: MRHNA and SNTAGT. This CDR3 reads CASSALAGGDYEQYF. The DNA for the CDR3 is TGTGCCAGCAGTGCTCTAGCGGGGGGGGACTACGAGCAGTACTTC.

V usage is TRBV20-1 and J usage is TRBJ1-2; D gene ambiguous. The germline V gene encodes CDR1 DFQATT and CDR2 SNEGSKA (reference sequence). The CDR3 consists of 8 residues. The CDR3, as DNA: TGCAGACCGGGTGGCTACACCTTC. Amino acids: CRPGGYTF.

This clone turned up a few times. The chain combines TRBV2 with TRBJ2-3; D possibly corresponds to TRBD1 (6 bases). CDR1 is SNHLY and CDR2 is FYNNEI in the germline V gene. The germline V and J ends were trimmed by 7 bases and 0 bases, with 14 bases remaining between them. The CDR3 spans 15 residues. CDR3 protein: CASIMGATSTDTQYF. The DNA of the CDR3 is TGTGCCAGCATCATGGGGGCTACTAGCACAGATACGCAGTATTTT.

The chain joins TRBV10-3 to TRBJ1-6; 7 positions agree with TRBD1. The germline V gene encodes CDR1 ENHRY and CDR2 SYGVKD. Trimming cost V 3 bases and J 7 bases; bases outside gene matches: 12. This CDR3 region has 17 residues. The CDR3: CAISEVTGDGWNSPLHF. The CDR3 DNA follows: TGTGCCATCAGTGAAGTAACAGGGGACGGTTGGAATTCACCCCTCCACTTT.

The V gene is TRBV29-1, the J gene TRBJ1-5; D is undetermined. V dropped 4 bases and J dropped 3 bases, with 10 bases sitting between them. The CDR3 length is 13 residues. The germline gives CDR1 SQVTM, CDR2 ANQGSEA. In nucleotides, the CDR3 is TGCAGCGTTGTAACAGATCTCAATCAGCCCCAGCATTTT. Translating gives CSVVTDLNQPQHF.

The genes are TRBV28 and TRBJ1-1; TRBD1 matches 7 bases. The germline CDR1 and CDR2 sequences are MDHEN and SYDVKM. The CDR3 has 14 residues. Trimming removed 3 bases from V and 7 bases from J; junction bases left unmatched: 8. The CDR3 bases are TGTGCCAGCAGTTTTGCAGGGGGTAAGAGTGAAGCTTTCTTT. Its protein product is CASSFAGGKSEAFF.

This sequence joins TRBV4-2 and TRBJ1-5, with 9 bases lining up with TRBD1. CDR1 and CDR2 from the germline V gene are LGHNA and YNFKEQ. There are 17 residues in the CDR3. The junction had 7 bases not matched to a gene; V was cut back by 2 bases and J by 2 bases. For the CDR3, the DNA is TGTGCCAGCAGCCAACTCGAGACAGGGGGAGGCAATCAGCCCCAGCATTTT. Translating gives CASSQLETGGGNQPQHF.

The chain carries TRBV25-1 and TRBJ1-4; the D is unclear. Trimming shortened V by 7 bases and J by 4 bases, and 10 bases separated the two germline ends. CDR3 length equals 13 residues. The germline CDR1 and CDR2 sequences are MGHDK and SYGVNS. Written as DNA, the CDR3 is TGTGCCAGCAAGGAGGCCCTTAATGAAAAACTGTTTTTT. It codes for CASKEALNEKLFF.

This clone is deemed medium-sized (0.01 to 0.1%). This chain links TRBV11-3 with TRBJ1-2; weak D call: TRBD1 (6 bases). The length of the CDR3 is 14 residues. Trimming stripped 5 bases from V and 1 base from J, with 11 bases between. Germline V gene data show CDR1 as SGHNT and CDR2 as YENEEA. The CDR3 protein is CASSARGNNYGYTF. In nucleotides, the CDR3 is TGTGCCAGCAGCGCCAGGGGAAATAACTATGGCTACACCTTC.

This clone has a single count. The genes are TRBV12-5 and TRBJ2-7; D perhaps matches TRBD1 (7 bases). Per germline, CDR1 LGHNT and CDR2 FRNRAP. V was trimmed by 7 bases and J by 5 bases, leaving 12 bases between them. This CDR3 spans 12 amino acids. The DNA of the CDR3 is TGTGCTAGTGTTGGCAGGGGGGACGAGCAGTACTTC. This sequence encodes CASVGRGDEQYF.

The chain carries TRBV7-9 and TRBJ1-3, with D possibly matching TRBD1 (5 bases). The CDR3 loop spans 11 amino acids. Germline loops: CDR1 SEHNR, CDR2 FQNEAQ (reference sequence). The CDR3 sequence is CAGEGYDTIYF. The CDR3 nucleotides read TGTGCTGGGGAGGGGTATGACACCATATATTTT.

This clone appeared a single time. This chain uses TRBV4-3 with TRBJ1-4; D possibly corresponds to TRBD1 (5 bases). CDR1 LGHNA and CDR2 YSLEER come from the germline V gene. V shed 0 bases and J shed 8 bases, with 19 bases lying between them. The CDR3 totals 17 residues. This chain's CDR3 is CASSQDMKEGSGEKLFF. The DNA of the CDR3 is TGCGCCAGCAGCCAAGATATGAAGGAGGGGTCGGGAGAAAAACTGTTTTTT.

The chain has TRBV5-5 and TRBJ1-1; the D gene is possibly TRBD1 (5 bases). Germline V lookup: CDR1 SGHKS, CDR2 YYEKEE (reference sequence). Trimming removed 4 bases from V and 0 bases from J, with 16 bases in between. The CDR3 has 16 amino acids. CDR3 bases: TGTGCCAGCAGCGCGGGGCGGGGCCTTATGAACACTGAAGCTTTCTTT. It translates to CASSAGRGLMNTEAFF.

The chain has TRBV18 and TRBJ1-1; TRBD1 is a possible D gene (6 bases). The CDR3 runs to 15 residues. Trimming stripped 2 bases from V and 3 bases from J, with 13 bases between. CDR1 is KGHSH and CDR2 is LQKENI in the germline V gene. This chain's CDR3 is CASSPTDSQDTEAFF. The CDR3 bases are TGTGCCAGCTCACCAACGGACAGCCAAGACACTGAAGCTTTCTTT.

This clone has only a few counts. Other DNA sequences in this specimen translate into the identical CDR3. V and J are TRBV5-4 and TRBJ2-3; D gene unclear. The V end lost 4 bases, the J end lost 2 bases, and 5 bases lay between the germline ends. The CDR3 totals 12 residues. Germline values: CDR1 SGHNT, CDR2 YYREEE (reference sequence). Written as DNA, the CDR3 is TGTGCCAGCAGCCTCTCCACAGATACGCAGTATTTT. This encodes CASSLSTDTQYF.

V is TRBV19 and J is TRBJ1-5; tentative D call: TRBD1 (6 bases). In germline, CDR1 is LNHDA, CDR2 SQIVND (reference sequence). The length of the CDR3 is 14 residues. V lost 7 bases and J 1 base, leaving 11 bases between the germline ends. As DNA, the CDR3 is TGTGCCAGTAACCCGGGACACAGCAATCAGCCCCAGCATTTT. Its protein is CASNPGHSNQPQHF.

The chain carries TRBV12-3 or TRBV12-4 and TRBJ1-2; D gene unclear. There are 13 residues in the CDR3. The V gene lost 5 bases and the J gene lost 0 bases, with 7 bases spanning the gap. The CDR3 region is CASSITANYGYTF. The CDR3 DNA follows: TGTGCCAGCAGTATAACAGCTAACTATGGCTACACCTTC.

This clone was seen just once. The rearrangement uses TRBV27 and TRBJ2-7; no firm D call. Trimming pared 7 bases from V and 6 bases from J, leaving 7 bases between. This CDR3 spans 10 amino acids. Germline values: CDR1 MNHEY, CDR2 SMNVEV (reference sequence). CDR3 in DNA: TGTGCCAGCATGGGTAGCGAGCAGTACTTC. Translated: CASMGSEQYF.

The chain employs TRBV10-2 and TRBJ1-3; the D is unclear. V gave up 8 bases and J gave up 0 bases, with 14 bases separating them. Germline CDR1 WSHSY, CDR2 SAAADI. There are 15 residues in the CDR3. The CDR3 DNA is TGCGCCAGCTCCCTTGGCCGAAGCTCTGGAAACACCATATATTTT. It specifies CASSLGRSSGNTIYF.

The CDR3 loop reads CASSPGSVAYEQYF. For the CDR3, the DNA is TGTGCCAGCAGCCCTGGTTCCGTTGCCTACGAGCAGTACTTC. The chain carries TRBV7-2 and TRBJ2-7; D remains unclear. Germline V gene lookup returns CDR1 SGHTA and CDR2 FQGNSA. Trimming shortened V by 5 bases and J by 2 bases, and 13 bases separated the two germline ends. The CDR3 runs to 14 residues.

This chain joins TRBV28 and TRBJ1-4, with D possibly matching TRBD1 (5 bases). Germline CDR1 reads MDHEN; CDR2 reads SYDVKM. Trimming pared 0 bases from V and 9 bases from J, leaving 11 bases between. The CDR3 consists of 14 residues. The CDR3 sequence: CASSLWPQGKKLFF. The CDR3 DNA reads as TGTGCCAGCAGTTTATGGCCCCAGGGAAAAAAACTGTTTTTT.

This clone was observed a single time. This rearrangement joins TRBV6-6 to TRBJ2-2, with 12 bases identical to TRBD1. The CDR3 runs 16 residues. CDR1 and CDR2 from the germline V gene are MNHNY and SVGAGI (reference sequence). With 5 bases clipped from V and 6 bases from J, the junction kept 7 bases outside the gene matches. The DNA for the CDR3 is TGTGCCAGCAGTCTCCGGGACAGGGGGCAGCCCGGGGAGCTGTTTTTT. Residues: CASSLRDRGQPGELFF.

The chain combines TRBV6-5 with TRBJ1-2; D possibly corresponds to TRBD1 (6 bases). The CDR3 consists of 12 residues. Germline assignment: CDR1 MNHEY and CDR2 SVGAGI. The V end was cut by 2 bases, the J end by 5 bases, with 6 bases between. The DNA for the CDR3 is TGTGCCAGCAGTTACACAGGGTATGGCTACACCTTC. This encodes CASSYTGYGYTF.

V and J are TRBV7-8 and TRBJ2-7, with TRBD1 matching 7 bases. The CDR3 length is 13 residues. J lost 6 bases, V lost 5 bases, and 7 bases had no gene match. Per germline, CDR1 SGHVS and CDR2 FQNEAQ. CDR3 amino acids: CASSPTGDGEQYF. As DNA, the CDR3 is TGTGCCAGCAGCCCAACAGGGGATGGCGAGCAGTACTTC.

The V call is TRBV25-1, the J call TRBJ1-1; no reliable D call. Germline values: CDR1 MGHDK, CDR2 SYGVNS. The CDR3 is 14 residues long. V lost 6 bases and J 4 bases, leaving 15 bases between the germline ends. The CDR3 loop is CASSLKTSGTEAFF. The CDR3, as DNA: TGTGCCAGCAGCCTAAAGACATCGGGCACTGAAGCTTTCTTT.

This clone has just a few counts. V is TRBV27 and J is TRBJ2-7, with 10 nucleotides matching TRBD1. The CDR3 contains 15 residues. In germline, CDR1 is MNHEY, CDR2 SMNVEV (reference sequence). J gave up 4 bases and V 3 bases, and 6 bases lay outside the gene matches. The CDR3 protein is CASSLGQGIGYEQYF. In DNA, the CDR3 is TGTGCCAGCAGTTTGGGACAGGGGATTGGTTACGAGCAGTACTTC.

This chain links TRBV19 with TRBJ1-2; TRBD1 matches at 7 bases. Germline CDR1 LNHDA, CDR2 SQIVND (reference sequence). The CDR3 length is 14 residues. Losses at the gene ends were 5 bases for V and 7 bases for J; bases not matched to a gene: 10. DNA of the CDR3: TGTGCCAGTAGTTTCGACAGGGTGGGCGCTGGCTACACCTTC. Its translation: CASSFDRVGAGYTF.

V is TRBV3-1 (or the pseudogene TRBV3-2) and J is TRBJ2-2, with D possibly matching TRBD2 (5 bases). The germline V gene has CDR1 LGHDT and CDR2 YNNKEL (reference sequence). This CDR3 contains 15 residues. Trimming left V 2 bases short and J 5 bases short, with 12 bases between. The CDR3 here is CASSQRGFGTGELFF. In nucleotides, the CDR3 is TGTGCCAGCAGCCAACGAGGGTTTGGTACCGGGGAGCTGTTTTTT.

The V gene is TRBV25-1, the J gene TRBJ1-1; no firm D call. The germline CDR1 and CDR2 sequences are MGHDK and SYGVNS. The CDR3 consists of 16 residues. V was clipped by 0 bases and J by 1 base, with 12 bases between them. The DNA for the CDR3 is TGTGCCAGCAGTGAATATAAAGACTCGGGGAACACTGAAGCTTTCTTT. Residues: CASSEYKDSGNTEAFF.